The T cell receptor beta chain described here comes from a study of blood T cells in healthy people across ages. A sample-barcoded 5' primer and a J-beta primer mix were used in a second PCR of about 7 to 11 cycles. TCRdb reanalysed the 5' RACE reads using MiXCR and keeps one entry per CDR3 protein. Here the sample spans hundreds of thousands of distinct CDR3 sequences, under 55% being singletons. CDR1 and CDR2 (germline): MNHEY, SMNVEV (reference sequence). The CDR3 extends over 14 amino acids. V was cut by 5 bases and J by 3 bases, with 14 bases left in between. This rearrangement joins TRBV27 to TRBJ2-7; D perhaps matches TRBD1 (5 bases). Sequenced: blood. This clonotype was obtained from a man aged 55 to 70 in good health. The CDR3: CASSKKGVLYEQYF. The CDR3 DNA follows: TGTGCCAGCAGTAAAAAAGGGGTCCTCTACGAGCAGTACTTC.